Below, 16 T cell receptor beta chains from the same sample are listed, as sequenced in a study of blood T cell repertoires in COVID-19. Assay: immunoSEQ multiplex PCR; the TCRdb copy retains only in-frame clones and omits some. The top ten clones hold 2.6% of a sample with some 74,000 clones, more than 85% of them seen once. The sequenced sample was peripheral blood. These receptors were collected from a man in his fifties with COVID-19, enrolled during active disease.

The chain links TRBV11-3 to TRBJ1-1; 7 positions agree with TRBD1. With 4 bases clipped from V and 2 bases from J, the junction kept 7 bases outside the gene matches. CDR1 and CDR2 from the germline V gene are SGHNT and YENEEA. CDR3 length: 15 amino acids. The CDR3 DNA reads TGTGCCAGCAGCTCCACTAGACAGGGCAACACTGAAGCTTTCTTT. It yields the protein CASSSTRQGNTEAFF.

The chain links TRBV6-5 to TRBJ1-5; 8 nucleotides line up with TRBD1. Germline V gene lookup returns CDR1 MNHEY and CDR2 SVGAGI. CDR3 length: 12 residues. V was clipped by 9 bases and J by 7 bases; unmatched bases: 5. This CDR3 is CASQTGEQPQHF. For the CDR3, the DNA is TGTGCCAGTCAGACAGGGGAGCAGCCCCAGCATTTT.

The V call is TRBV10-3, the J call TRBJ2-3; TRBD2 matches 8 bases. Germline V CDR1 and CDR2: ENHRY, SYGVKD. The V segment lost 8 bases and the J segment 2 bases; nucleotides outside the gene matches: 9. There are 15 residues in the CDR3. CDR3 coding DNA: TGTGCCATCTCCGCCGGGAGGGATACCACAGATACGCAGTATTTT. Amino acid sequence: CAISAGRDTTDTQYF.

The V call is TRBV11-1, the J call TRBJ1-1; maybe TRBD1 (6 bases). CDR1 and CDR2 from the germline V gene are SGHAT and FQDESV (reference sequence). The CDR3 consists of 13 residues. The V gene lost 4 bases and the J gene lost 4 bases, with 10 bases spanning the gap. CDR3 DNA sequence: TGTGCCAGCAGCTCACAGGGTAGCACTGAAGCTTTCTTT. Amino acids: CASSSQGSTEAFF.

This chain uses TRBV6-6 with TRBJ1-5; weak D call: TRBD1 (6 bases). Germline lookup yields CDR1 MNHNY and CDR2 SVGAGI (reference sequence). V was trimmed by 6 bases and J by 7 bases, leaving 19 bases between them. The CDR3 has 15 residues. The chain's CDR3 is CASSVLQGGRQPQHF. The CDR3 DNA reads TGTGCCAGCAGCGTCCTACAGGGAGGGAGGCAGCCCCAGCATTTT.

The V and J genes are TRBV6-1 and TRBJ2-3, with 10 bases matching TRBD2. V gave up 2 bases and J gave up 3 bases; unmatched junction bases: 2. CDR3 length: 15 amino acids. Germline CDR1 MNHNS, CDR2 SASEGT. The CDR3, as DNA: TGTGCCAGCAGTGAACTAGCGGGAGCTACAGATACGCAGTATTTT. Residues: CASSELAGATDTQYF.

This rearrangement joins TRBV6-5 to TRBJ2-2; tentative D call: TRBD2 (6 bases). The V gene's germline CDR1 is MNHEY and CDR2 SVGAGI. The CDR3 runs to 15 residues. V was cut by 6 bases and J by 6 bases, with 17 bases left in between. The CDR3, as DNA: TGTGCCAGCAGGGATGGGGGGAGAGGAGCCGGGGAGCTGTTTTTT. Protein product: CASRDGGRGAGELFF.

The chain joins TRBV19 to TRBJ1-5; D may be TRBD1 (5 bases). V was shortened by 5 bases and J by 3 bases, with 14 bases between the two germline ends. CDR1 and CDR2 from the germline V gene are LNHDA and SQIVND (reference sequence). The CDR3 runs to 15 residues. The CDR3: CASSVGREANQPQHF. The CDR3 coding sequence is TGTGCCAGTAGTGTAGGCAGGGAGGCCAATCAGCCCCAGCATTTT.

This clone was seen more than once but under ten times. The DNA of the CDR3 is TGTGCCAGCAGTCTGCGACCAGGGGGCAAAGTGACCGGGGAGCTGTTTTTT. Translation gives CASSLRPGGKVTGELFF. The chain has TRBV27 and TRBJ2-2; 8 nucleotides match TRBD1. The CDR3 extends over 17 amino acids. Trimming at V came to 5 bases and at J to 5 bases, leaving 13 bases not matched to a gene. Germline loops: CDR1 MNHEY, CDR2 SMNVEV (reference sequence).

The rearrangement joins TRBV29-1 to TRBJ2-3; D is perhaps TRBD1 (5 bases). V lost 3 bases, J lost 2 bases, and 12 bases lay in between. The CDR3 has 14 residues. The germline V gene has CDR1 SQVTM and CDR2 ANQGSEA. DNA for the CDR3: TGCAGCGTTGAGAAGCAGGGAACCACAGATACGCAGTATTTT. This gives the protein CSVEKQGTTDTQYF.

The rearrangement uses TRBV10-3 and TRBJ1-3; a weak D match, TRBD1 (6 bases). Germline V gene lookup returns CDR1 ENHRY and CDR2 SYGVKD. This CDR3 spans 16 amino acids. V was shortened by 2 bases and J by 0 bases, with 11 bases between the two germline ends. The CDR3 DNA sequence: TGTGCCATCAGTGAGCGTAGGGGGAACTCTGGAAACACCATATATTTT. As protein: CAISERRGNSGNTIYF.

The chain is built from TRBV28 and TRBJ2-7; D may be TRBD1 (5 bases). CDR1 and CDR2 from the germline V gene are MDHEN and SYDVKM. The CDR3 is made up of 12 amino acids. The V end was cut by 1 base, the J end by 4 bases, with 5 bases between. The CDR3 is CASSLSGYEQYF. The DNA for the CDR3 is TGTGCCAGCAGTTTATCAGGGTACGAGCAGTACTTC.

CDR3: CASSRLGGGKGETQYF. CDR3 bases: TGTGCCAGTAGTAGGTTGGGGGGTGGGAAAGGAGAGACCCAGTACTTC. The chain is built from TRBV19 and TRBJ2-5; a possible D gene is TRBD2 (6 bases). The CDR3 is 16 amino acids. Germline V CDR1 and CDR2: LNHDA, SQIVND (reference sequence). Trimming cost V 4 bases and J 4 bases, with 19 bases left between them.

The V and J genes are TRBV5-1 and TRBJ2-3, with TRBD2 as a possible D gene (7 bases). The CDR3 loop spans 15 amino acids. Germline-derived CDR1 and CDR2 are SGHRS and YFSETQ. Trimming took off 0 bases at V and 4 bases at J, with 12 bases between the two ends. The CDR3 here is CASSLGGGGPDTQYF. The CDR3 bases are TGCGCCAGCAGCTTGGGAGGGGGAGGGCCAGATACGCAGTATTTT.

The CDR3 sequence is CASSPREGLAGQRSYEQYF. DNA for the CDR3: TGTGCCAGCAGCCCAAGAGAGGGACTAGCGGGACAGAGATCCTACGAGCAGTACTTC. The V and J genes are TRBV7-2 and TRBJ2-7, with 13 bases aligning to TRBD2. The germline gives CDR1 SGHTA, CDR2 FQGNSA. The length of the CDR3 is 19 residues. The trim removed 5 bases at V and 1 base at J, leaving 14 bases unmatched.

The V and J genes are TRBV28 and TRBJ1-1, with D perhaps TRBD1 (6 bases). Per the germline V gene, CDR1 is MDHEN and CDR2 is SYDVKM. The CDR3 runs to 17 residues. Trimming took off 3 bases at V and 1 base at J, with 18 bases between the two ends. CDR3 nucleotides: TGTGCCAGCAGTTTTCACCTCCAGGGGCACCAGAACACTGAAGCTTTCTTT. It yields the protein CASSFHLQGHQNTEAFF. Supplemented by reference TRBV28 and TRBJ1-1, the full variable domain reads DVKVTQSSRYLVKRTGEKVFLECVQDMDHENMFWYRQDPGLGLRLIYFSYDVKMKEKGDIPEGYSVSREKKERFSLILESASTNQTSMYLCASSFHLQGHQNTEAFFGQGTRLTVV.